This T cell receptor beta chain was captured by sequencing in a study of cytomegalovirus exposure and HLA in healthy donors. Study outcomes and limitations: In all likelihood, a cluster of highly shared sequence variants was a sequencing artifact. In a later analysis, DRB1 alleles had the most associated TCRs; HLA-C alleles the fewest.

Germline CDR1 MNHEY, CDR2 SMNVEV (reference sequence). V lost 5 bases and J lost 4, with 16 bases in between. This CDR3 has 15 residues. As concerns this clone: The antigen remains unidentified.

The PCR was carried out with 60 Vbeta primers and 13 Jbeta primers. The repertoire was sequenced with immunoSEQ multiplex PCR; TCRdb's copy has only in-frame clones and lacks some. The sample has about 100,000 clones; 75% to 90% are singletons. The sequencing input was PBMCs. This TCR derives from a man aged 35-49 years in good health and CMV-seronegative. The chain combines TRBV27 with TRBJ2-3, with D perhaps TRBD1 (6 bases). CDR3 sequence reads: CASSPWTESADTQYF. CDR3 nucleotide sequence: TGTGCCAGCAGTCCCTGGACAGAGAGCGCAGATACGCAGTATTTT.